Presented here are 26 T cell receptor beta chains from one specimen sequenced in a study of regulatory T cells in long-lasting Graves disease. This sample's time point: persistent/refractory GD, antithyroid drugs over 5 years with positive TRAb. From RNA extracted from PBMCs, the TCR library was made. Arm-PCR with iRepertoire HTBI primers amplified the CDR3 regions for these TCR beta libraries. From the multiplex PCR reads, TCRdb called clonotypes with MiXCR, one entry per CDR3 protein. This table has a few hundred thousand distinct CDR3 sequences, 23% appearing once. This specimen was peripheral blood mononuclear cells (PBMCs), taken when the disease was refractory, from a patient treated with antithyroid drugs. Receptor source: a female donor with Graves disease.

Worth noting for this clonotype: The conserved phenylalanine or tryptophan normally closing the CDR3 is absent here, so this likely arose from a read error. The rearrangement links TRBV20-1 to TRBJ1-5; no clear D. Looked up from germline, CDR1 is DFQATT and CDR2 is SNEGSKA (reference sequence). Between the trimmed V and J ends, which lost 1 base and 4 bases, there was a span of 11 bases. This CDR3 has 14 amino acids. The CDR3 reads CSARGRGRNQPQHL. The CDR3 DNA follows: TGCAGTGCTAGAGGCCGGGGTAGGAATCAGCCCCAGCATCTT.

This clonotype was recorded a few times. CDR3 nucleotide sequence: TGCGCCAGCAGGATAGGTCCTGAAGCTTTCTTT. Translating it yields CASRIGPEAFF. This rearrangement joins TRBV5-1 to TRBJ1-1, with D unclear. V was cut by 5 bases and J by 6 bases, with 8 bases left in between. There are 11 residues in the CDR3. The germline V gene encodes CDR1 SGHRS and CDR2 YFSETQ. The full variable domain, in which reference TRBV5-1 and TRBJ1-1 provide the parts outside the CDR3, is KAGVTQTPRYLIKTRGQQVTLSCSPISGHRSVSWYQQTPGQGLQFLFEYFSETQRNKGNFPGRFSGRQFSNSRSEMNVSTLELGDSALYLCASRIGPEAFFGQGTRLTVV.

This clonotype was observed a few times. The rearrangement uses TRBV6-1 and TRBJ1-6, with D hard to call. Trimming removed 4 bases from V and 5 bases from J, with 12 bases in between. Germline-derived CDR1 and CDR2 are MNHNS and SASEGT. The CDR3 has 15 amino acids. The CDR3 region has the DNA TGTGCCAGCAGTGTAGAGGACCGTAATAATTCACCCCTCCACTTT. Translated, it gives CASSVEDRNNSPLHF.

The chain uses TRBV11-1 and TRBJ2-5; weak D call: TRBD2 (5 bases). V lost 1 base and J 5 bases, leaving 23 bases between the germline ends. Germline V CDR1 and CDR2: SGHAT, FQDESV (reference sequence). This CDR3 has 18 amino acids. The CDR3 loop reads CASSLGLRQLGNGETQYF. The CDR3 nucleotides are TGTGCCAGCAGCTTAGGGCTCCGACAACTCGGGAATGGGGAGACCCAGTACTTC. The full variable domain, its missing parts supplied by reference TRBV11-1 and TRBJ2-5, is EAEVAQSPRYKITEKSQAVAFWCDPISGHATLYWYRQILGQGPELLVQFQDESVVDDSQLPKDRFSAERLKGVDSTLKIQPAELGDSAMYLCASSLGLRQLGNGETQYFGPGTRLLVL.

This clonotype was counted only a few times. The chain couples TRBV2 to TRBJ1-5; possibly TRBD1 for D (5 bases). Germline V gives CDR1 SNHLY, CDR2 FYNNEI. V lost 4 bases and J 1 base, leaving 14 bases between the germline ends. The CDR3 loop spans 16 amino acids. The CDR3 DNA reads as TGTGCCAGCAGTGGACCTACAGGAAAGAGCAATCAGCCCCAGCATTTT. Encoded protein: CASSGPTGKSNQPQHF.

In regard to this clonotype: A much bigger clone sits one base away, suggesting this may be a read error. Without the conserved terminal phenylalanine or tryptophan, this CDR3 likely stems from a read error. V and J are TRBV7-2 and TRBJ2-5, with D hard to call. The CDR3 loop spans 14 amino acids. V was cut by 2 bases and J by 6 bases, with 13 bases left in between. Germline V gene lookup returns CDR1 SGHTA and CDR2 FQGNSA. CDR3 nucleotides: TGTGCCAGCAGCTTATTAGGCGAGGCTAAGACCCAGTACCTC. Residues: CASSLLGEAKTQYL.

In this sample, this clonotype turned up many times. V and J are TRBV20-1 and TRBJ1-1, with D unclear. The CDR3 runs to 14 residues. V was cut by 1 base and J by 1 base, with 10 bases left in between. The germline CDR1 and CDR2 sequences are DFQATT and SNEGSKA (reference sequence). The CDR3 bases are TGCAGTGCTAGAGTCCTCGGGGAGAACACTGAAGCTTTCTTT. It is translated as CSARVLGENTEAFF.

On this clonotype: A much more abundant neighbour one base away suggests this may be a read error. This rearrangement joins TRBV2 to TRBJ2-3; D gene ambiguous. CDR3 size: 14 residues. Germline loops: CDR1 SNHLY, CDR2 FYNNEI. The CDR3 DNA sequence: TGTGCCGGCAGTGCTCGGCGCGGCACAGATACGCAGTATTTT. This codes for CAGSARRGTDTQYF.

At least ten counts were recorded for this clonotype. The rearrangement joins TRBV7-2 to TRBJ2-7; tentative D call: TRBD2 (6 bases). CDR3 length equals 14 residues. CDR1 is SGHTA and CDR2 is FQGNSA in the germline V gene. Deletions cut 1 base from V and 4 bases from J, with 11 bases between. Here the CDR3 reads CASSLGGGNYEQYF. The CDR3 nucleotides read TGTGCCAGCAGCTTAGGTGGAGGGAATTACGAGCAGTACTTC. Full variable domain (rest looked up from reference TRBV7-2 and TRBJ2-7): GAGVSQSPSNKVTEKGKDVELRCDPISGHTALYWYRQSLGQGLEFLIYFQGNSAPDKSGLPSDRFSAERTGGSVSTLTIQRTQQEDSAVYLCASSLGGGNYEQYFGPGTRLTVT.

The chain employs TRBV15 and TRBJ2-7; 8 nucleotides agree with TRBD2. From germline, CDR1 is LNHNV and CDR2 YYDKDF (reference sequence). This CDR3 is built from 15 residues. V was clipped by 3 bases and J by 1 base; unmatched bases: 5. CDR3 loop: CATSSGRGGSYEQYF. The CDR3 DNA follows: TGTGCCACCAGCAGTGGTCGGGGGGGTTCCTACGAGCAGTACTTC. The full variable domain, rest sourced from reference TRBV15 and TRBJ2-7, is DAMVIQNPRYQVTQFGKPVTLSCSQTLNHNVMYWYQQKSSQAPKLLFHYYDKDFNNEADTPDNFQSRRPNTSFCFLDIRSPGLGDTAMYLCATSSGRGGSYEQYFGPGTRLTVT.

The rearrangement uses TRBV20-1 and TRBJ1-5; D is uncertain. V lost 0 bases to trimming and J lost 1 base, with 10 bases between them. This CDR3 comprises 15 residues. The germline V gene encodes CDR1 DFQATT and CDR2 SNEGSKA (reference sequence). CDR3 region: CSARDPAGSNQPQHF. Here the CDR3 DNA reads TGCAGTGCTAGAGATCCGGCGGGGAGCAATCAGCCCCAGCATTTT.

This clonotype was observed many times. This chain joins TRBV20-1 and TRBJ2-5, with D unclear. This CDR3 spans 12 amino acids. Deletions cut 3 bases from V and 1 base from J, with 6 bases between. Germline loops: CDR1 DFQATT, CDR2 SNEGSKA (reference sequence). The CDR3 DNA follows: TGCAGTGCTAGGTTTGGCCAAGAGACCCAGTACTTC. It specifies CSARFGQETQYF.

The chain combines TRBV15 with TRBJ2-7; perhaps D is TRBD1 or TRBD2 (5 bases each). The CDR3 is made up of 18 amino acids. V was shortened by 0 bases and J by 3 bases, with 21 bases between the two germline ends. Germline V gene lookup returns CDR1 LNHNV and CDR2 YYDKDF (reference sequence). The CDR3 nucleotides are TGTGCCACCAGCAGAGATGGAGATGTAATCGAGGGGCGCTACGAGCAGTACTTC. Its translation is CATSRDGDVIEGRYEQYF.

The V gene is TRBV7-9, the J gene TRBJ1-2; D is possibly TRBD1 (6 bases). Germline V gene sequence: CDR1 SEHNR, CDR2 FQNEAQ (reference sequence). The V and J ends lost 5 bases and 7 bases respectively, with 17 bases between them. The CDR3 is made up of 14 amino acids. The CDR3 DNA reads TGTGCCAGCAGCCAGACAACTACAGGGTTTGGCTACACCTTC. Translation gives CASSQTTTGFGYTF.

This clonotype has ten or more counts. This chain connects TRBV27 to TRBJ1-2; D gene ambiguous. Germline V gene lookup returns CDR1 MNHEY and CDR2 SMNVEV (reference sequence). The CDR3 runs to 15 residues. V was cut by 4 bases and J by 2 bases, with 14 bases left in between. The CDR3 nucleotides are TGTGCCAGCAGTTCCTCGGGCTCTCCCAACTATGGCTACACCTTC. Translated: CASSSSGSPNYGYTF.

The chain is built from TRBV10-2 and TRBJ2-5, with 9 bases fitting TRBD1. The J segment lost 5 bases and the V segment lost 11 bases, leaving 6 bases of the junction unmatched. This CDR3 is built from 12 residues. In germline, CDR1 is WSHSY, CDR2 SAAADI. The CDR3 protein is CASGQGYETQYF. The DNA for the CDR3 is TGCGCCTCGGGACAGGGCTACGAGACCCAGTACTTC.

This clonotype was counted a few times. This sequence joins TRBV19 and TRBJ1-5; no definite D call. CDR1 LNHDA and CDR2 SQIVND come from the germline V gene (reference sequence). The CDR3 length is 15 residues. V was cut by 3 bases and J by 1 base, with 10 bases left in between. This CDR3 reads CASSIGVGSNQPQHF. The CDR3 region has the DNA TGTGCCAGTAGTATTGGGGTTGGAAGCAATCAGCCCCAGCATTTT.

This clonotype was detected only a few times. The genes are TRBV30 and TRBJ1-2; TRBD1 is a possible D gene (5 bases). The CDR3 is 13 amino acids. V was cut by 2 bases and J by 5 bases, with 12 bases left in between. Germline-derived CDR1 and CDR2 are GTSNPN and SVGIG (reference sequence). The CDR3 nucleotides read TGTGCCTGGAGTCCGACTGGGGGGTATGGCTACACCTTC. It is translated as CAWSPTGGYGYTF.

The J gene is TRBJ2-5, the V gene TRBV19; D remains unclear. This CDR3 is 13 amino acids long. V was pared by 3 bases and J by 1 base, with 6 bases between. The germline V gene encodes CDR1 LNHDA and CDR2 SQIVND (reference sequence). The CDR3: CASSMGTQETQYF. As DNA, the CDR3 is TGTGCCAGTAGTATGGGCACCCAAGAGACCCAGTACTTC.

With regard to this clonotype: One junction end does not reproduce the germline sequence, and a read error may be involved. The chain combines TRBV2 with TRBJ1-2; D is possibly TRBD1 (6 bases). This CDR3 has 18 amino acids. Germline CDR1 and CDR2: SNHLY and FYNNEI. Written as DNA, the CDR3 is TGCGCCAGCAGCCAAGACCCCGGCGACGGGGGGCGCAGCTATGGCTACACCTTC. Its translation: CASSQDPGDGGRSYGYTF.

This chain links TRBV6-1 with TRBJ2-5, with D perhaps matching TRBD2 (5 bases). This CDR3 has 14 amino acids. Trimming pared 6 bases from V and 4 bases from J, leaving 15 bases between. Per the germline V gene, CDR1 is MNHNS and CDR2 is SASEGT. CDR3 protein: CASSRGFLGETQYF. The CDR3 coding sequence is TGTGCCAGCAGCCGGGGTTTCTTGGGAGAGACCCAGTACTTC.

This clonotype was seen only a few times. Possible read error: a much larger clone is one base away. CDR3 bases: TGTGCCAGCAGCTCCCGACAGCGGAACACTGAAGCTTTCTTT. Translating gives CASSSRQRNTEAFF. The genes are TRBV7-9 and TRBJ1-1; D might be TRBD1 (5 bases). This CDR3 is 14 amino acids long. The ends were cut back, 4 bases at V and 1 base at J, with 10 bases in the middle. Germline V gene data show CDR1 as SEHNR and CDR2 as FQNEAQ (reference sequence).

This clonotype has a count of ten or more. The chain has TRBV6-1 and TRBJ1-6; D is possibly TRBD1 (5 bases). The length of the CDR3 is 15 residues. V lost 0 bases and J lost 7, with 10 bases in between. Per the germline V gene, CDR1 is MNHNS and CDR2 is SASEGT. The CDR3 DNA sequence: TGTGCCAGCAGTGAAGCCGCGGGGGAGAATTCACCCCTCCACTTT. Its protein is CASSEAAGENSPLHF.

In this sample, this clonotype turned up many times. The chain joins TRBV7-3 to TRBJ2-2; D gene unclear. V lost 5 bases to trimming and J lost 4 bases, with 2 bases between them. Per germline, CDR1 SGHTA and CDR2 FQGTGA. CDR3 length: 11 amino acids. The DNA of the CDR3 is TGTGCCAGCAGCCTCACCGGGGAGCTGTTTTTT. This translates into CASSLTGELFF. The whole variable domain, filled in from reference TRBV7-3 and TRBJ2-2, reads GAGVSQTPSNKVTEKGKYVELRCDPISGHTALYWYRQSLGQGPEFLIYFQGTGAADDSGLPNDRFFAVRPEGSVSTLKIQRTERGDSAVYLCASSLTGELFFGEGSRLTVL.

CDR3 nucleotides: TGCGCCAGCAGAATTTCGGGACAAACCGCCCAGTATTTT. Protein: CASRISGQTAQYF. The rearrangement joins TRBV5-1 to TRBJ2-3; the D gene is possibly TRBD1 (6 bases). Trimming left V 5 bases short and J 12 bases short, with 19 bases between. The CDR3 is 13 residues long. CDR1 and CDR2 from the germline V gene are SGHRS and YFSETQ. Complete variable domain (other parts from reference TRBV5-1 and TRBJ2-3): KAGVTQTPRYLIKTRGQQVTLSCSPISGHRSVSWYQQTPGQGLQFLFEYFSETQRNKGNFPGRFSGRQFSNSRSEMNVSTLELGDSALYLCASRISGQTAQYFGPGTRLTVL.

This clonotype was counted ten times or more. The chain joins TRBV6-5 to TRBJ2-7; 7 nucleotides match TRBD1. Unmatched junction bases numbered 3, after V lost 0 bases and J lost 7 bases. The CDR3 contains 13 residues. The germline gives CDR1 MNHEY, CDR2 SVGAGI. The CDR3 nucleotides read TGTGCCAGCAGTTACTCGAACAGGGGAGAGCAGTACTTC. As protein: CASSYSNRGEQYF.